The 7 T cell receptor beta chains below come from one sample, sequenced in a study of early T cells in non-severe SARS-CoV-2 infection. TCRdb reprocessed the 5' RACE reads with MiXCR, giving one entry per CDR3 protein. The sample consists of 55,000 or so distinct CDR3 sequences, around 12% of them appearing once. Material: whole blood. The receptors originated from an adult who was a healthcare worker with PCR-confirmed SARS-CoV-2 infection or an uninfected control (not recorded which).

V and J are TRBV6-1 and TRBJ2-7; no reliable D call. Germline V gene data show CDR1 as MNHNS and CDR2 as SASEGT. The CDR3 extends over 13 amino acids. V dropped 0 bases and J dropped 2 bases, with 5 bases sitting between them. The CDR3 nucleotides read TGTGCCAGCAGTGAAGCGGAGCCCTACGAGCAGTACTTC. Its translation is CASSEAEPYEQYF.

V gene TRBV29-1 combines with J gene TRBJ1-2, with a weak D call TRBD1 (6 bases). V dropped 5 bases and J dropped 2 bases, with 18 bases sitting between them. The germline CDR1 and CDR2 sequences are SQVTM and ANQGSEA. The CDR3 runs 15 residues. CDR3 residues: CSVRTGEGGNYGYTF. The CDR3 bases are TGCAGCGTTAGGACTGGCGAGGGGGGGAACTATGGCTACACCTTC. The variable domain in full, completed from reference TRBV29-1 and TRBJ1-2, reads SAVISQKPSRDICQRGTSLTIQCQVDSQVTMMFWYRQQPGQSLTLIATANQGSEATYESGFVIDKFPISRPNLTFSTLTVSNMSPEDSSIYLCSVRTGEGGNYGYTFGSGTRLTVV.

This clonotype was seen many times. V gene TRBV10-2 combines with J gene TRBJ2-7; D uncertain. Germline-derived CDR1 and CDR2 are WSHSY and SAAADI. V shed 3 bases and J shed 5 bases, with 17 bases lying between them. CDR3 length: 15 amino acids. As DNA, the CDR3 is TGCGCCAGCAGTGATGTTGGACGTATGATCCACGAGCAGTACTTC. Translated, it gives CASSDVGRMIHEQYF.

This clonotype came up many times. J is TRBJ1-5 and V is TRBV2; 7 bases are a match to TRBD1. J gave up 4 bases and V 4 bases, and 4 bases lay outside the gene matches. Germline lookup yields CDR1 SNHLY and CDR2 FYNNEI. The CDR3 is made up of 14 amino acids. The CDR3 DNA sequence: TGTGCCAGCAGTGCGACAGGGAATAATCAGCCCCAGCATTTT. It translates to CASSATGNNQPQHF.

There are many counts of this clonotype. This chain joins TRBV30 and TRBJ2-3; D remains ambiguous. CDR1 and CDR2 (germline): GTSNPN, SVGIG (reference sequence). The CDR3 runs 14 residues. Trimming left V 0 bases short and J 1 base short, with 8 bases between. The DNA for the CDR3 is TGTGCCTGGAGTGTATCAGGCCGCACAGATACGCAGTATTTT. As protein: CAWSVSGRTDTQYF.

This clonotype was picked up a small number of times. The chain combines TRBV5-4 with TRBJ1-6; D gene ambiguous. CDR3 length equals 16 residues. Germline values: CDR1 SGHNT, CDR2 YYREEE (reference sequence). V was shortened by 4 bases and J by 1 base, with 12 bases between the two germline ends. The DNA of the CDR3 is TGTGCCAGCAGCGGTAAGGAGGCGTCCTATAATTCACCCCTCCACTTT. Protein product: CASSGKEASYNSPLHF. Full variable domain (missing parts from reference TRBV5-4 and TRBJ1-6): ETGVTQSPTHLIKTRGQQVTLRCSSQSGHNTVSWYQQALGQGPQFIFQYYREEENGRGNFPPRFSGLQFPNYSSELNVNALELDDSALYLCASSGKEASYNSPLHFGNGTRLTVT.

This clonotype was observed a handful of times. CDR3 sequence reads: CASSSRTGLLSGNTIYF. CDR3 nucleotides: TGTGCCAGCAGTTCGAGGACAGGCTTACTCTCTGGAAACACCATATATTTT. V gene TRBV12-3 or TRBV12-4 combines with J gene TRBJ1-3; 7 bases fit TRBD1. J was trimmed by 0 bases and V by 4 bases; bases with no gene match: 9. The CDR3 is made up of 17 amino acids.